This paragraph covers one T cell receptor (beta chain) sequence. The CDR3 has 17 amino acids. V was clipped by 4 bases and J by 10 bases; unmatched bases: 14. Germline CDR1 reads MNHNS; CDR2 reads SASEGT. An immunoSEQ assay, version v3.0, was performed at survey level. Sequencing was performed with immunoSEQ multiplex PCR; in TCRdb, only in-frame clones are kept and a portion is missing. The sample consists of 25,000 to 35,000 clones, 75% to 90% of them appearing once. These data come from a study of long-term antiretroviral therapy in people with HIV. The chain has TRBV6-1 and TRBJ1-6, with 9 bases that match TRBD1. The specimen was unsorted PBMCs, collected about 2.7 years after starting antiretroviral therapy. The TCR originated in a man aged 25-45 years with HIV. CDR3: CASSGGRQGGRGSPLHF. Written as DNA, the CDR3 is TGTGCCAGCAGTGGTGGGCGACAGGGGGGTCGAGGGTCACCCCTCCACTTT.